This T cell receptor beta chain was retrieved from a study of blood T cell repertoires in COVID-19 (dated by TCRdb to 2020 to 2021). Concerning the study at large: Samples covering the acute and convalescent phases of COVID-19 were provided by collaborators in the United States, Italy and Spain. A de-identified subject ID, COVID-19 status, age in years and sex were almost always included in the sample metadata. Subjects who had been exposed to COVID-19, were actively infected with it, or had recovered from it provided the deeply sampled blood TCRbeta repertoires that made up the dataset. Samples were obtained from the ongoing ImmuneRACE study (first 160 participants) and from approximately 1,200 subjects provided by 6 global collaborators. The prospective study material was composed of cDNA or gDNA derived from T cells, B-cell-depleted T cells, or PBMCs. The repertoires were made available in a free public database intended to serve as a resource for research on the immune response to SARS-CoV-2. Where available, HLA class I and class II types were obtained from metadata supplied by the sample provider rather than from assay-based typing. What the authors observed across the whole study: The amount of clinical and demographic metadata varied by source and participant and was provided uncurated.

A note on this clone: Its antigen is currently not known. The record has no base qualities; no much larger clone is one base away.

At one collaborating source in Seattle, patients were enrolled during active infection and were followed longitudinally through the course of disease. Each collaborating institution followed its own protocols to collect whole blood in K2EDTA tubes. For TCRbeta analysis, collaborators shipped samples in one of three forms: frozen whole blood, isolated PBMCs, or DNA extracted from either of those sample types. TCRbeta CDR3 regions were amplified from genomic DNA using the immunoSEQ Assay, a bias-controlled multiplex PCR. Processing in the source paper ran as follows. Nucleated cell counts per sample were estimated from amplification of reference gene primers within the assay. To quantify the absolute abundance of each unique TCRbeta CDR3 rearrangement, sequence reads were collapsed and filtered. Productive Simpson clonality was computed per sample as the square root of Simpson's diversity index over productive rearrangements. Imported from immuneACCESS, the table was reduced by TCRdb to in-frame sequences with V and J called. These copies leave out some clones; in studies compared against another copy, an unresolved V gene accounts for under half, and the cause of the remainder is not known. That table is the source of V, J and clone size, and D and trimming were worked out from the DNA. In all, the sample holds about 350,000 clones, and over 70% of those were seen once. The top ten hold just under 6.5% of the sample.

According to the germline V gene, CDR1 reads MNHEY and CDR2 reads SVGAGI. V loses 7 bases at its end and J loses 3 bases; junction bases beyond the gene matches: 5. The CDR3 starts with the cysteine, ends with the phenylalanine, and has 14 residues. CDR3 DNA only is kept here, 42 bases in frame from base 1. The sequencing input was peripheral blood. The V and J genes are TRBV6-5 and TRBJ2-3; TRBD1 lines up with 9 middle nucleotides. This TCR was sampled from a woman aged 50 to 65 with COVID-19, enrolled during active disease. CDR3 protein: CASKTDRGTDTQYF. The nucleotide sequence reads TGTGCCAGCAAGACAGACAGGGGGACAGATACGCAGTATTTT.